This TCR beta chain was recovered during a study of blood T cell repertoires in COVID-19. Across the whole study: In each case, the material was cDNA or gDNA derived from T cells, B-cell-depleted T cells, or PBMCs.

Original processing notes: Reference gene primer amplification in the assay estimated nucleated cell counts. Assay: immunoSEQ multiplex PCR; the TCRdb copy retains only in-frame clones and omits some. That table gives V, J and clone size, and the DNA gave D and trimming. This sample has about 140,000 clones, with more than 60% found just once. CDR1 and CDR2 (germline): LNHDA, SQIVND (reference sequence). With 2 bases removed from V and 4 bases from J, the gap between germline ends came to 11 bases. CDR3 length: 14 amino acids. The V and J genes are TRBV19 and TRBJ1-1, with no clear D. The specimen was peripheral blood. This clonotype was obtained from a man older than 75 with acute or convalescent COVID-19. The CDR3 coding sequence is TGTGCCAGTAGTATAAGAGGGATGGGCACTGAAGCTTTCTTT. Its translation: CASSIRGMGTEAFF.